Listed below are T cell receptor beta chains from one sample, sequenced in a study of blood T cell repertoires in COVID-19. Method: immunoSEQ multiplex PCR; TCRdb's copy keeps in-frame clones and lacks some. The sample lists some 150,000 clones, about 86% occurring once. The source material was peripheral blood. The receptors were sampled from a woman in her sixties with COVID-19, enrolled during active disease. CDR3s include the opening cysteine and the closing phenylalanine or tryptophan. The order of the fields is clone size, J gene, V gene, D gene, CDR3 protein, CDR3 DNA. A D gene is named only where the DNA matches it firmly. Some rows have no size entry. The others give once, few or many, or a class for an expanded clone.

>.|TRBJ2-7|TRBV6-5|TRBD2
CASIGGSFYEQYF
TGTGCCAGCATAGGCGGGAGTTTCTACGAGCAGTACTTC
>.|TRBJ2-1|TRBV6-5|.
CASRKREPPYNEQFF
TGTGCCAGCAGAAAACGGGAGCCCCCCTACAATGAGCAGTTCTTC
>.|TRBJ2-7|TRBV6-6|TRBD2
CASSYGLAVTYEQYF
TGTGCCAGCAGTTACGGGCTAGCGGTAACCTACGAGCAGTACTTC
>.|TRBJ1-4|TRBV5-4|.
CASSRDSRGEKLFF
TGTGCCAGCAGCCGGGACTCACGGGGTGAAAAACTGTTTTTT
>.|TRBJ1-1|TRBV10-3|.
CAISEPGVRGTEAFF
TGTGCCATCAGTGAGCCCGGGGTACGGGGCACTGAAGCTTTCTTT
>once|TRBJ2-7|TRBV13|TRBD2
CASRGLAGVDEQYF
TGTGCCAGCCGGGGTCTAGCGGGAGTCGACGAGCAGTACTTC
>.|TRBJ2-3|TRBV7-9|TRBD2
CASSPDGTSGRSQYF
TGTGCCAGCAGCCCGGACGGGACTAGCGGGAGATCGCAGTATTTT
>.|TRBJ1-6|TRBV27|.
CASRGHSYNSPLHF
TGTGCCAGCAGGGGGCACTCCTATAATTCACCCCTCCACTTT
>.|TRBJ1-1|TRBV28|.
CASSPPYTEAFF
TGTGCCAGCAGTCCCCCATACACTGAAGCTTTCTTT
>once|TRBJ1-4|TRBV5-6|.
CASSFDSLGEKLFF
TGTGCCAGCAGCTTCGACAGCCTTGGTGAAAAACTGTTTTTT
>once|TRBJ1-5|TRBV4-1|.
CASSQDGRGPQHF
TGCGCCAGCAGCCAAGACGGGAGGGGGCCCCAGCATTTT
>.|TRBJ1-2|TRBV7-2|TRBD1
CASSLGQGSYYGYTF
TGTGCCAGCAGCTTGGGACAGGGGTCCTACTATGGCTACACCTTC
>.|TRBJ2-7|TRBV27|.
CASSLLEGKYEQYF
TGTGCCAGCAGTTTATTGGAGGGGAAATACGAGCAGTACTTC
>once|TRBJ2-7|TRBV6-5|TRBD1
CASSYPTGPFYEQYF
TGTGCCAGCAGTTACCCGACAGGGCCCTTTTACGAGCAGTACTTC
>.|TRBJ1-5|TRBV10-2|TRBD1
CASRKTGVNQPQHF
TGCGCCAGCAGAAAGACAGGGGTCAATCAGCCCCAGCATTTT
>.|TRBJ2-7|TRBV7-2|TRBD1
CASSLGAGQGPISYEQYF
TGTGCCAGCAGCCTAGGGGCGGGACAGGGACCTATCTCCTACGAGCAGTACTTC
>.|TRBJ2-7|TRBV6-5|TRBD2
CASSYSFSGSSYEQYF
TGTGCCAGCAGTTACAGCTTTAGCGGGAGCTCCTACGAGCAGTACTTC
>few|TRBJ2-7|TRBV30|TRBD1
CAWGGPGQGTGEQYF
TGTGCCTGGGGGGGCCCGGGACAGGGGACAGGCGAGCAGTACTTC
>.|TRBJ2-7|TRBV7-2|TRBD2
CASSLESGSSYEQYF
TGTGCCAGCAGCTTAGAAAGCGGGAGCTCCTACGAGCAGTACTTC
>.|TRBJ1-2|TRBV4-1|TRBD1
CASSQAGQDNFRDGYTF
TGCGCCAGCAGCCAAGCGGGACAGGATAACTTTAGGGATGGCTACACCTTC
>once|TRBJ1-1|TRBV19|.
CASRAGWGTEAFF
TGTGCCAGTAGGGCAGGGTGGGGCACTGAAGCTTTCTTT
>.|TRBJ2-5|TRBV5-1|.
CASSFWAGKETQYF
TGCGCCAGCAGCTTCTGGGCGGGGAAAGAGACCCAGTACTTC
>.|TRBJ1-2|TRBV3-1/TRBV3-2|TRBD1
CASRMDRGHYYGYTF
TGTGCCAGCAGGATGGACAGGGGGCATTACTATGGCTACACCTTC
>.|TRBJ2-2|TRBV15|.
CATSRGVLTGRTGELFF
TGTGCCACCAGCAGAGGGGTTTTGACAGGGAGGACCGGGGAGCTGTTTTTT
>.|TRBJ2-3|TRBV10-2|TRBD2
CASRGLVVADTQYF
TGCGCCAGCAGAGGACTAGTTGTGGCAGATACGCAGTATTTT
>.|TRBJ2-5|TRBV10-3|TRBD1
CAIRESDRGGGETQYF
TGTGCCATCAGGGAATCGGACAGGGGCGGCGGAGAGACCCAGTACTTC
>.|TRBJ2-3|TRBV6-1|TRBD2
CASSAQREGSHTDTQYF
TGTGCCAGCAGTGCCCAGCGGGAGGGGAGTCACACAGATACGCAGTATTTT
>.|TRBJ1-1|TRBV6-6|.
CASSYSGPGGAFF
TGTGCCAGCAGTTACTCGGGGCCCGGCGGAGCTTTCTTT
>.|TRBJ2-7|TRBV7-2|TRBD2
CASSLVGLAGKGYF
TGTGCCAGCAGCTTAGTTGGACTAGCGGGAAAGGGGTACTTC
>.|TRBJ2-7|TRBV5-1|.
CASSRGGTDYEQYF
TGCGCCAGCAGCCGCGGAGGGACAGACTACGAGCAGTACTTC
>.|TRBJ2-7|TRBV7-2|TRBD2
CASSPGGLAGAEQYF
TGTGCCAGCAGCCCCGGAGGACTAGCGGGAGCCGAGCAGTACTTC
>.|TRBJ1-2|TRBV10-3|TRBD1
CAISESGQDGYTF
TGTGCCATCAGTGAGTCCGGACAGGACGGCTACACCTTC
>.|TRBJ1-5|TRBV29-1|.
CSVGAGNQPQHF
TGCAGCGTGGGGGCAGGCAATCAGCCCCAGCATTTT
>.|TRBJ2-2|TRBV11-2|TRBD2
CASSLALAGRAGELFF
TGTGCCAGCAGCTTAGCTCTAGCGGGAAGGGCCGGGGAGCTGTTTTTT
>.|TRBJ2-1|TRBV24-1|.
CATSEFEADEQFF
TGTGCCACCAGTGAATTTGAGGCGGATGAGCAGTTCTTC
>.|TRBJ2-1|TRBV29-1|TRBD2
CSVGTSGRAHEQFF
TGCAGCGTGGGGACTAGCGGGAGGGCCCATGAGCAGTTCTTC
>once|TRBJ1-1|TRBV5-6|.
CASSFQLSWTEAFF
TGTGCCAGCAGCTTCCAATTGAGTTGGACTGAAGCTTTCTTT
>.|TRBJ2-7|TRBV6-2/TRBV6-3|.
CASSYGGASSYEQYF
TGTGCCAGCAGTTACGGCGGGGCCAGCTCCTACGAGCAGTACTTC
>.|TRBJ1-1|TRBV3-1/TRBV3-2|.
CASSRVVNTEAFF
TGTGCCAGCAGCCGCGTGGTGAACACTGAAGCTTTCTTT
>.|TRBJ1-2|TRBV4-3|.
CASSQSQGTNYGYTF
TGCGCCAGCAGCCAGTCTCAGGGAACTAACTATGGCTACACCTTC
>.|TRBJ2-1|TRBV10-2|TRBD1
CASGSEQGAYNEQFF
TGCGCCAGCGGCTCCGAGCAGGGGGCCTACAATGAGCAGTTCTTC
>.|TRBJ1-6|TRBV12-5|TRBD1
CASGPGQGSNSPLHF
TGTGCTAGTGGCCCGGGACAGGGCTCTAATTCACCCCTCCACTTT
>.|TRBJ2-7|TRBV11-2|.
CASSPNPGRPSDEQYF
TGTGCCAGCAGCCCTAACCCGGGGAGGCCCAGCGACGAGCAGTACTTC